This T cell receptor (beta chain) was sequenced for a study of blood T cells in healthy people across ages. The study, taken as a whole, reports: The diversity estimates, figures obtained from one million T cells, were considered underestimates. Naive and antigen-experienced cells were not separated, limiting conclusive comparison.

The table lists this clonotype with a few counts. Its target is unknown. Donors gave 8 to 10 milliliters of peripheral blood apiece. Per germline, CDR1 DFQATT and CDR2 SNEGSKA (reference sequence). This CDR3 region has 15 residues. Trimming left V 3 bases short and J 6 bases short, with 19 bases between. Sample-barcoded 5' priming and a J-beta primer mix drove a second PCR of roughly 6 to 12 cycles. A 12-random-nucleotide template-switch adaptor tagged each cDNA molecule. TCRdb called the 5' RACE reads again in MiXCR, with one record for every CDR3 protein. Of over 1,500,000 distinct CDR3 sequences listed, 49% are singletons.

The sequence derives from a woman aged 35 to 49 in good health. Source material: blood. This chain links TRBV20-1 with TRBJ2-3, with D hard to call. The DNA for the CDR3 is TGCAGTGCTAGTTGGACGTCCAGAGTTACGGATACGCAGTATTTT. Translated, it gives CSASWTSRVTDTQYF.